Listed below are T cell receptor beta chains from one sample, sequenced in a study of T cell responses to AZD1222 COVID-19 vaccine. The method was immunoSEQ multiplex PCR; TCRdb's version includes in-frame clones alone and lacks a portion of them. The sample lists tens of thousands of clones, 80% occurring once. The sample here was peripheral blood, taken 28 days after the second AZD1222 dose. The receptors originated from an adult who received the AZD1222 COVID-19 vaccine. Each CDR3 is given with its conserved first and last residue. The D gene is left open where the match is weak. Rows may omit the clone size; those that give it use once, few, many or a size class.

NA TRBD2 16 TRBJ2-2 TRBV11-2 CASSPVAGVDGGELFF TGTGCCAGCAGCCCGGTAGCGGGAGTGGATGGCGGGGAGCTGTTTTTT
NA TRBD1 17 TRBJ1-5 TRBV5-3 CARSDGTGALRLQPQHF TGTGCCAGAAGCGACGGGACAGGGGCCTTACGGCTTCAGCCCCAGCATTTT
few NA 11 TRBJ1-1 TRBV19 CASSMWTEAFF TGTGCCAGTAGTATGTGGACTGAAGCTTTCTTT
NA TRBD1 13 TRBJ2-7 TRBV12-3/TRBV12-4 CASNAGGPNEQYF TGTGCCAGCAACGCAGGGGGCCCCAACGAGCAGTACTTC
few NA 10 TRBJ2-7 TRBV21-1 CASSMDEQYF TGTGCCAGCAGCATGGACGAGCAGTACTTC
NA NA 15 TRBJ2-3 TRBV25-1 CASSSGTETSDTQYF TGTGCCAGCAGTTCCGGGACCGAAACTTCAGATACGCAGTATTTT
NA TRBD1 14 TRBJ2-7 TRBV6-5 CASLGDRASYEQYF TGTGCCAGCTTAGGGGACAGGGCCTCCTACGAGCAGTACTTC
once NA 13 TRBJ1-5 TRBV18 CASSQGRDQPQHF TGTGCCAGCTCACAGGGCCGGGACCAGCCCCAGCATTTT
NA TRBD1 14 TRBJ1-6 TRBV30 CAWSPGQGSSPLHF TGTGCCTGGAGCCCGGGACAGGGTTCCTCACCCCTCCACTTT
NA TRBD1 15 TRBJ2-1 TRBV5-4 CASSLGQGEYNEQFF TGTGCCAGCAGCTTGGGGCAGGGGGAATACAATGAGCAGTTCTTC
NA NA 14 TRBJ2-5 TRBV7-2 CASSLAKLASPLYF TGTGCCAGCAGCTTAGCGAAATTAGCTTCCCCTTTGTACTTC
NA TRBD1 13 TRBJ1-6 TRBV30 CAWSGQGNSPLHF TGTGCCTGGTCGGGACAGGGGAATTCACCCCTCCACTTT
few TRBD1 18 TRBJ1-6 TRBV15 CATGTGTGGISYNSPLHF TGTGCCACCGGGACCGGGACAGGGGGCATTTCCTATAATTCACCCCTCCACTTT
NA NA 16 TRBJ1-1 TRBV2 CASLSRRPSSNTEAFF TGTGCCAGCTTGTCGCGACGGCCATCGTCGAACACTGAAGCTTTCTTT
NA NA 11 TRBJ2-5 TRBV28 CASSYKGPQYF TGTGCCAGCAGCTACAAAGGCCCCCAGTACTTC
NA NA 13 TRBJ1-5 TRBV7-9 CASSLGEQGPQHF TGTGCCAGCAGCTTAGGGGAACAGGGGCCCCAGCATTTT
once TRBD2 15 TRBJ2-3 TRBV4-2 CASNLGGAETDTQYF TGTGCCAGCAACCTCGGGGGGGCCGAAACAGATACGCAGTATTTT
NA TRBD2 16 TRBJ2-2 TRBV3-1/TRBV3-2 CASSRNSGSSGGELFF TGTGCCAGCAGCCGCAATAGCGGGAGCAGTGGCGGGGAGCTGTTTTTT
NA TRBD2 14 TRBJ2-1 TRBV5-1 CASSLLWAGEEQFF TGCGCCAGCAGCTTGTTGTGGGCGGGAGAGGAGCAGTTCTTC
NA NA 14 TRBJ1-6 TRBV11-2 CASSFNLVDSPLHF TGTGCCAGCAGCTTTAATCTGGTCGATTCACCCCTCCACTTT
NA NA 13 TRBJ2-7 TRBV5-5 CASSLAGSYEQYF TGTGCCAGCAGCTTGGCAGGGTCCTACGAGCAGTACTTC
few NA 17 TRBJ2-1 TRBV27 CASSNQGFGSSYNEQFF TGTGCCAGCAGTAATCAGGGATTCGGCAGCTCCTACAATGAGCAGTTCTTC
NA TRBD2 14 TRBJ2-7 TRBV29-1 CSVEEVAGVHEQYF TGCAGCGTTGAAGAGGTAGCGGGGGTCCACGAGCAGTACTTC
NA NA 14 TRBJ2-5 TRBV7-9 CASIPDSGLETQYF TGTGCCAGCATCCCTGATTCAGGTTTAGAGACCCAGTACTTC
few NA 13 TRBJ2-7 TRBV5-1 CASSLGVDYEQYF TGCGCCAGCAGCTTAGGGGTGGACTACGAGCAGTACTTC
NA NA 15 TRBJ2-7 TRBV3-1/TRBV3-2 CASSQGLDSLYEQYF TGTGCCAGCAGCCAAGGTTTGGACAGCCTATACGAGCAGTACTTC
NA TRBD1 15 TRBJ1-2 TRBV30 CAWRRDRVLDYGYTF TGTGCCTGGAGGAGGGACAGAGTATTAGACTATGGCTACACCTTC
few TRBD2 15 TRBJ2-1 TRBV9 CASSGLADSYNEQFF TGTGCCAGCAGCGGACTAGCGGATTCCTACAATGAGCAGTTCTTC